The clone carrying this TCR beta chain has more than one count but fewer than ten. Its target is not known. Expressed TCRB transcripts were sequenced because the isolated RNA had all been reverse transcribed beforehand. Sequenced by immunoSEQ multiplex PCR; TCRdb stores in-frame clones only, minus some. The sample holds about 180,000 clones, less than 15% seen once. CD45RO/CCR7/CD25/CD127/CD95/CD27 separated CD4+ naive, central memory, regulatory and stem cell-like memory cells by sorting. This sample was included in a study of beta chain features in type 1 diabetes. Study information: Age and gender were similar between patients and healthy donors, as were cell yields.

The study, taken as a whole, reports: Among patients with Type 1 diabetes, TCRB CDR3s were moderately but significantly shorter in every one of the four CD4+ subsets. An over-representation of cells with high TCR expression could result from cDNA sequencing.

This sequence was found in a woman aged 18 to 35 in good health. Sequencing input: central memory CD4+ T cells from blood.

The CDR3 sequence: CASSPQKGANTEAFF. For the CDR3, the DNA is TGTGCCAGCTCACCACAAAAGGGGGCGAACACTGAAGCTTTCTTT. This chain joins TRBV18 and TRBJ1-1; 7 bases align to TRBD1. Germline V CDR1 and CDR2: KGHSH, LQKENI. The CDR3 is 15 amino acids. V shed 1 base and J 1 base; nucleotides not matched to a gene: 3.